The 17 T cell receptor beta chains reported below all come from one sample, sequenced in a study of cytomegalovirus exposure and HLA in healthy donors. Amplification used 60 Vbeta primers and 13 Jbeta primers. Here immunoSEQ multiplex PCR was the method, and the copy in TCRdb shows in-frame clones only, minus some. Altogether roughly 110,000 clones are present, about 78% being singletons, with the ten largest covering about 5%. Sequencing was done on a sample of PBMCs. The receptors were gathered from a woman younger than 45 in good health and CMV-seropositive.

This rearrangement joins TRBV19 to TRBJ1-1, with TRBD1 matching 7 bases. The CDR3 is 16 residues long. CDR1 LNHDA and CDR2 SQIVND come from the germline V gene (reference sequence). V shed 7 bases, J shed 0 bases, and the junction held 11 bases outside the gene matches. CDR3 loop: CASTLTGASLNTEAFF. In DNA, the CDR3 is TGTGCCAGTACCCTTACAGGGGCCTCCTTGAACACTGAAGCTTTCTTT.

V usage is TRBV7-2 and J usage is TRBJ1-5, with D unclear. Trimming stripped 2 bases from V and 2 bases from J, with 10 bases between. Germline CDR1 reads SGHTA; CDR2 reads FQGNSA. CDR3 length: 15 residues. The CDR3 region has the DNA TGTGCCAGCAGCTTATACAAGGGAGGCAATCAGCCCCAGCATTTT. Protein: CASSLYKGGNQPQHF.

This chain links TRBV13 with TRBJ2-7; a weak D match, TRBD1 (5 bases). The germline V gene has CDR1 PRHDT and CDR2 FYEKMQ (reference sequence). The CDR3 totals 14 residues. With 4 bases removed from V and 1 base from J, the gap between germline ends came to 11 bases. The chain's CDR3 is CASSSGDRSYEQYF. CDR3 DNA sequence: TGTGCCAGCAGCTCCGGAGACAGATCCTACGAGCAGTACTTC.

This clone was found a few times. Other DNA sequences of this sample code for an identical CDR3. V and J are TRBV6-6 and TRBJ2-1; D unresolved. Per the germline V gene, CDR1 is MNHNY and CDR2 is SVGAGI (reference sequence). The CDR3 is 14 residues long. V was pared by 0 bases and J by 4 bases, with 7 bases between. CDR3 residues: CASSYSRVYNEQFF. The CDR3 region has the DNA TGTGCCAGCAGTTACTCGCGAGTTTACAATGAGCAGTTCTTC.

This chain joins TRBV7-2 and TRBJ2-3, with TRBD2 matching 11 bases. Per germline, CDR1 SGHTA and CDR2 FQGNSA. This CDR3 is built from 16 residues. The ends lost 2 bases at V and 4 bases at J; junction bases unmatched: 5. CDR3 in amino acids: CASSLRLAGGSDTQYF. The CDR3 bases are TGTGCCAGCAGCTTAAGGCTAGCGGGGGGTTCAGATACGCAGTATTTT.

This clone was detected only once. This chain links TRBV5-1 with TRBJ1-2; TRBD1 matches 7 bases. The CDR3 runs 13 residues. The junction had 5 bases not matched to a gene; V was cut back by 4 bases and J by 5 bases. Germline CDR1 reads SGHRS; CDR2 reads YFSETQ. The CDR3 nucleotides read TGCGCCAGCAGCGCACAGGGGCGGTATGGCTACACCTTC. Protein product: CASSAQGRYGYTF.

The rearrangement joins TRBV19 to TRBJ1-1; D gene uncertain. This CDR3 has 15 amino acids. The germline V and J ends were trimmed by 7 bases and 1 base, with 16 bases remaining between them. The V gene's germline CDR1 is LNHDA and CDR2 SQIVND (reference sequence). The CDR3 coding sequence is TGTGCCAGTACCCCGCACCAAAGCGAGAACACTGAAGCTTTCTTT. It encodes CASTPHQSENTEAFF.

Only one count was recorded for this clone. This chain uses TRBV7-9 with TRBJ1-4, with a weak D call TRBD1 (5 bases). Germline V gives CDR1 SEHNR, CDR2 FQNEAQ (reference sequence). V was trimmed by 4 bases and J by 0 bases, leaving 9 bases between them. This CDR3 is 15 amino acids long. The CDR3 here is CASSSQAATNEKLFF. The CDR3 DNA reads TGTGCCAGCAGCTCACAGGCCGCAACTAATGAAAAACTGTTTTTT.

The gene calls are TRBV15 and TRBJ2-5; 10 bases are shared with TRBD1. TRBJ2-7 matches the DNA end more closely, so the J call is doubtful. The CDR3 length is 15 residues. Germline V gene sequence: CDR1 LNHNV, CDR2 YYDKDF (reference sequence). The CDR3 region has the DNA TGTGCCACCAGCAGAGGGACAGGGGGCTCCTACGAGCAGTACTTC. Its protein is CATSRGTGGSYEQYF.

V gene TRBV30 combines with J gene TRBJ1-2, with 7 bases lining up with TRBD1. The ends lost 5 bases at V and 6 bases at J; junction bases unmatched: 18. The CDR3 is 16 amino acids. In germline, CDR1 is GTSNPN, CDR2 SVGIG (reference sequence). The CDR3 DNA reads TGTGCCTGGCGAAAACGACAGGGTTTCGGTTTGCATGGCTACACCTTC. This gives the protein CAWRKRQGFGLHGYTF.

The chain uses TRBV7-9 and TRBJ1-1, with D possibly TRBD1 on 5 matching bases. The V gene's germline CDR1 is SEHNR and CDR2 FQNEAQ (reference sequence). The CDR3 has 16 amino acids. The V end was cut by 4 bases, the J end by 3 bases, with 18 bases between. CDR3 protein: CASSSSLRVRYTEAFF. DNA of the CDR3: TGTGCCAGCAGCTCATCGCTCAGGGTTAGGTACACTGAAGCTTTCTTT.

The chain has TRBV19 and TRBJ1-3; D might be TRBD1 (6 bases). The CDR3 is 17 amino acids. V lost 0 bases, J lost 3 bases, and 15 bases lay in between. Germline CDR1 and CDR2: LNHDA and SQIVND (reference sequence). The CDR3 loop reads CASSIDGGRDNGNTIYF. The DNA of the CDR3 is TGTGCCAGTAGTATAGATGGCGGCAGGGACAATGGAAACACCATATATTTT. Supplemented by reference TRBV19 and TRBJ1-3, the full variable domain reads DGGITQSPKYLFRKEGQNVTLSCEQNLNHDAMYWYRQDPGQGLRLIYYSQIVNDFQKGDIAEGYSVSREKKESFPLTVTSAQKNPTAFYLCASSIDGGRDNGNTIYFGEGSWLTVV.

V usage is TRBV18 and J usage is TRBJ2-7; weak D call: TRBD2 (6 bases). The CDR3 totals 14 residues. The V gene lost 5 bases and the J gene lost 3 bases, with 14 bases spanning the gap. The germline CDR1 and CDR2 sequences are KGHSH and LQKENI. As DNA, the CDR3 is TGTGCCAGCTCAGCCAGACTAGTGGGCTACGAGCAGTACTTC. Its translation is CASSARLVGYEQYF.

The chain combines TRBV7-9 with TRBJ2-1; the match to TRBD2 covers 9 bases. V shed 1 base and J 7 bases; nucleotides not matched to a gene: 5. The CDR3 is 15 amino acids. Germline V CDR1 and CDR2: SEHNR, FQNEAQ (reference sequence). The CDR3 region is CASSLVPSGDNEQFF. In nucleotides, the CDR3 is TGTGCCAGCAGCTTAGTTCCTAGCGGGGATAATGAGCAGTTCTTC.

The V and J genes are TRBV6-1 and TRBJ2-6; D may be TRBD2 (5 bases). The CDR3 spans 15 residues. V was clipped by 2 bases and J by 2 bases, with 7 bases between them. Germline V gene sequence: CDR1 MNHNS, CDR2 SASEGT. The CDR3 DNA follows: TGTGCCAGCAGTGAACGGGGAGCTGGGGCCAACGTCCTGACTTTC. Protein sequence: CASSERGAGANVLTF.

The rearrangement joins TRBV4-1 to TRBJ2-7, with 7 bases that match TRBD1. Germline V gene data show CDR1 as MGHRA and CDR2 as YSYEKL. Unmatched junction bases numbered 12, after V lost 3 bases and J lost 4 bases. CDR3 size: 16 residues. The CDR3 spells CASSQRLGQSSYEQYF. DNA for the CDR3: TGCGCCAGCAGCCAGAGACTGGGACAGAGTTCGTACGAGCAGTACTTC.

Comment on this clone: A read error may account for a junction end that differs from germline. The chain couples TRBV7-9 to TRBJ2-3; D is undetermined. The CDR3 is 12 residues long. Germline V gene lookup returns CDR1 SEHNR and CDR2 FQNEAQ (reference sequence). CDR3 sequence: CSSSSVADTQYF. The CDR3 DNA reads TGTTCCAGCAGCTCCGTAGCAGATACGCAGTATTTT.